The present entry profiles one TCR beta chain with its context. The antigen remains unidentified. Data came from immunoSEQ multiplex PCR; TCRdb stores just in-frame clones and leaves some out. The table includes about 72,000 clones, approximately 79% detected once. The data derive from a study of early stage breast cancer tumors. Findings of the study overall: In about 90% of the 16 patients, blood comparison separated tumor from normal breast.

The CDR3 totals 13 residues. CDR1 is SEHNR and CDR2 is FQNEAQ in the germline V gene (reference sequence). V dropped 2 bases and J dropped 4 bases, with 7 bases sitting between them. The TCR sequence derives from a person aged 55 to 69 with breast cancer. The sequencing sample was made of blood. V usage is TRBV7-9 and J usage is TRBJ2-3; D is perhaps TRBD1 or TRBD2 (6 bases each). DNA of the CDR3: TGTGCCAGCAGCTTAAGGGGGGCAGATACGCAGTATTTT. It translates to CASSLRGADTQYF.